Listed below are T cell receptor beta chains from one sample, sequenced in a study of T cell changes during pregnancy in multiple sclerosis. Produced via immunoSEQ multiplex PCR; TCRdb's table is partial and in-frame only. The sample gives more than 80,000 clones, roughly 92% of which show up once; less than 2% is in the top ten. The specimen was peripheral blood, collected after pregnancy. Receptor source: a female donor with multiple sclerosis, enrolled in a pregnancy study. Both conserved end residues are part of each CDR3. The order of the fields is V gene, clone size, D gene, J gene, CDR3 protein, CDR3 DNA. The D gene is left open where the match is weak. Clone size is not always given. Where it is, it says once, few, many or a class for expanded clones.

v_call: TRBV14
clone_size: NA
d_call: NA
j_call: TRBJ1-2
cdr3_aa: CASSQDGPGGENYGYTF
cdr3_nt: TGTGCCAGCAGCCAAGATGGGCCGGGGGGTGAGAACTATGGCTACACCTTC

v_call: TRBV7-9
clone_size: NA
d_call: TRBD1
j_call: TRBJ1-2
cdr3_aa: CASSLRQGNAGYTF
cdr3_nt: TGTGCCAGCAGCTTGCGACAGGGGAACGCTGGCTACACCTTC

v_call: TRBV5-1
clone_size: NA
d_call: TRBD2
j_call: TRBJ2-1
cdr3_aa: CASSLSGRDYNEQFF
cdr3_nt: TGCGCCAGCAGTTTAAGCGGGAGGGACTACAATGAGCAGTTCTTC

v_call: TRBV28
clone_size: NA
d_call: TRBD1
j_call: TRBJ1-2
cdr3_aa: CASSSDRGTLGYTF
cdr3_nt: TGTGCCAGCAGCTCAGACAGGGGCACCCTTGGCTACACCTTC

v_call: TRBV5-8
clone_size: NA
d_call: TRBD2
j_call: TRBJ2-3
cdr3_aa: CASSLAGGGTDTQYF
cdr3_nt: TGTGCCAGCAGCTTGGCGGGGGGAGGCACAGATACGCAGTATTTT

v_call: TRBV28
clone_size: few
d_call: TRBD1
j_call: TRBJ1-5
cdr3_aa: CASTDRAWNQPQHF
cdr3_nt: TGTGCCAGCACTGACAGGGCTTGGAATCAGCCCCAGCATTTT

v_call: TRBV2
clone_size: once
d_call: NA
j_call: TRBJ2-5
cdr3_aa: CASFRGAGETQYF
cdr3_nt: TGTGCCAGTTTCCGGGGGGCCGGAGAGACCCAGTACTTC

v_call: TRBV9
clone_size: once
d_call: TRBD1
j_call: TRBJ2-3
cdr3_aa: CASTVGTVSTDTQYF
cdr3_nt: TGTGCCAGCACCGTAGGGACAGTTAGCACAGATACGCAGTATTTT

v_call: TRBV27
clone_size: NA
d_call: NA
j_call: TRBJ1-5
cdr3_aa: CASRVQRYSNQPQHF
cdr3_nt: TGTGCCAGCAGAGTACAGAGATATAGCAATCAGCCCCAGCATTTT

v_call: TRBV5-1
clone_size: NA
d_call: TRBD2
j_call: TRBJ2-1
cdr3_aa: CASSFRSSGGTQFF
cdr3_nt: TGCGCCAGCAGCTTCCGATCTAGCGGGGGGACGCAGTTCTTC

v_call: TRBV19
clone_size: NA
d_call: NA
j_call: TRBJ1-4
cdr3_aa: CASSAAGTREKLFF
cdr3_nt: TGTGCCAGTAGTGCCGCCGGGACTCGGGAAAAACTGTTTTTT

v_call: TRBV14
clone_size: NA
d_call: NA
j_call: TRBJ1-2
cdr3_aa: CASSPLRTAPLYGYTF
cdr3_nt: TGTGCCAGCAGCCCCCTCAGGACAGCTCCACTCTATGGCTACACCTTC

v_call: TRBV27
clone_size: NA
d_call: TRBD1
j_call: TRBJ2-5
cdr3_aa: CASSLRQGVGETQYF
cdr3_nt: TGTGCCAGCAGTTTACGACAGGGGGTTGGAGAGACCCAGTACTTC

v_call: TRBV19
clone_size: NA
d_call: TRBD2
j_call: TRBJ2-3
cdr3_aa: CASSGREKGSADTQYF
cdr3_nt: TGTGCCAGTAGTGGGCGGGAGAAAGGGAGCGCAGATACGCAGTATTTT